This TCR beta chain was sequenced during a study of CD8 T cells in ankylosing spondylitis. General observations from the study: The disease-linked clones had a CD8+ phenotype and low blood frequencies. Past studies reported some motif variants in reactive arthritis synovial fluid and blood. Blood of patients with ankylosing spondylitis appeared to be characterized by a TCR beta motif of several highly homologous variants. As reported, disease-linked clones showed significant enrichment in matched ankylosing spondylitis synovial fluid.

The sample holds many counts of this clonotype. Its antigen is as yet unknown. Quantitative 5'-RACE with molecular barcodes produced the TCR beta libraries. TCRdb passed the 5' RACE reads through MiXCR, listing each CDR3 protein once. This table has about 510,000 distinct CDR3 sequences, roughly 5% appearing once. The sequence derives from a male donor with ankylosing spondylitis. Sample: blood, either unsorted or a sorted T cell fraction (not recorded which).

The CDR3 loop is CSVELAGVTDTQYF. CDR3 DNA sequence: TGCAGCGTAGAACTAGCGGGAGTAACAGATACGCAGTATTTT. The rearrangement links TRBV29-1 to TRBJ2-3; 11 nucleotides match TRBD2. V shed 6 bases, J shed 3 bases, and the junction held 5 bases outside the gene matches. The CDR3 is made up of 14 amino acids. Germline lookup yields CDR1 SQVTM and CDR2 ANQGSEA.